A single sample is the source of the 17 T cell receptor beta chains below, sequenced in a study of a mutant IDH1 vaccine in newly diagnosed glioma. Antigen specificity for these receptors is unknown. The method was immunoSEQ multiplex PCR; TCRdb's version includes in-frame clones alone and lacks a portion of them. This sample has 55,000 to 65,000 clones, with 84% found just once. The time point here: week 35, safety follow-up. Doses consisted of 300 ug of mutant IDH1 20-mer peptide each, paired with topical imiquimod. The sequencing here drew on PBMCs, taken from a glioma patient whose treatment included an IDH1 peptide vaccine. Receptor source: a young man with glioma.

The chain recombines TRBV4-2 with TRBJ2-7; D is possibly TRBD2 (5 bases). CDR1 and CDR2 (germline): LGHNA, YNFKEQ. The CDR3 covers 12 residues. Trimming stripped 6 bases from V and 5 bases from J, with 11 bases between. The CDR3 bases are TGTGCCAGCAGTCCCCCGGGGAACGAGCAGTACTTC. It encodes CASSPPGNEQYF.

V and J are TRBV5-1 and TRBJ1-1; no firm D call. Germline values: CDR1 SGHRS, CDR2 YFSETQ. The V gene lost 3 bases and the J gene lost 3 bases, with 9 bases spanning the gap. This CDR3 is built from 13 residues. CDR3: CASSYRHDTEAFF. In DNA form, the CDR3 reads TGCGCCAGCAGCTACCGACACGACACTGAAGCTTTCTTT.

V gene TRBV4-1 combines with J gene TRBJ2-1; TRBD1 or TRBD2 may be the D gene (7 bases each). The V end lost 2 bases, the J end lost 4 bases, and 12 bases lay between the germline ends. The CDR3 has 15 residues. Germline-derived CDR1 and CDR2 are MGHRA and YSYEKL. CDR3 residues: CASSQPRGGYNEQFF. The CDR3 nucleotides are TGCGCCAGCAGCCAACCCAGGGGGGGGTACAATGAGCAGTTCTTC.

The CDR3 bases are TGTGCCAGCACAAAGGGCCAGGGGGCAGATACGCAGTATTTT. Translating it yields CASTKGQGADTQYF. The V gene is TRBV6-5, the J gene TRBJ2-3; 7 bases line up with TRBD1. The V and J ends lost 7 bases and 4 bases, in that order; junction bases with no gene match: 8. This CDR3 is 14 amino acids long. Germline lookup yields CDR1 MNHEY and CDR2 SVGAGI.

The chain employs TRBV14 and TRBJ1-1; no clear D gene. This CDR3 spans 13 amino acids. Per germline, CDR1 SGHDN and CDR2 FVKESK. Trimming cost V 1 base and J 2 bases, with 5 bases left between them. CDR3: CASSQAGNTEAFF. The CDR3 coding sequence is TGTGCCAGCAGCCAAGCAGGAAACACTGAAGCTTTCTTT.

The J gene is TRBJ2-2, the V gene TRBV5-6, with D unresolved. CDR1 SGHDT and CDR2 YYEEEE come from the germline V gene. This CDR3 has 14 amino acids. Between the trimmed V and J ends, which lost 4 bases and 2 bases, there was a span of 9 bases. Written as DNA, the CDR3 is TGTGCCAGCAGCGTGACACTTAACACCGGGGAGCTGTTTTTT. Translating gives CASSVTLNTGELFF.

The rearrangement links TRBV7-9 to TRBJ1-4, with 8 bases aligning to TRBD1. Germline lookup yields CDR1 SEHNR and CDR2 FQNEAQ (reference sequence). With V trimmed by 1 base and J by 2 bases, 3 bases remained unmatched. The CDR3 is 16 amino acids. CDR3 DNA: TGTGCCAGCAGCTTAGGACAGGGGACGACTAATGAAAAACTGTTTTTT. Its protein product is CASSLGQGTTNEKLFF.

The chain couples TRBV7-2 to TRBJ2-3, with 11 nucleotides matching TRBD2. V dropped 5 bases and J dropped 4; count of bases not matched to a gene: 5. The CDR3 is 15 residues long. Germline CDR1 is SGHTA and CDR2 is FQGNSA. The CDR3 loop is CASSHLAGGADTQYF. DNA of the CDR3: TGTGCCAGCAGCCACCTAGCGGGGGGTGCAGATACGCAGTATTTT.

V gene TRBV7-2 combines with J gene TRBJ2-2; no clear D. V was trimmed by 5 bases and J by 7 bases, leaving 11 bases between them. The CDR3 is made up of 13 amino acids. Germline values: CDR1 SGHTA, CDR2 FQGNSA. The CDR3 here is CASSGSPNGELFF. CDR3 nucleotides: TGTGCCAGCAGCGGAAGTCCCAACGGGGAGCTGTTTTTT. The whole variable domain, remainder taken from reference TRBV7-2 and TRBJ2-2, is GAGVSQSPSNKVTEKGKDVELRCDPISGHTALYWYRQSLGQGLEFLIYFQGNSAPDKSGLPSDRFSAERTGGSVSTLTIQRTQQEDSAVYLCASSGSPNGELFFGEGSRLTVL.

J is TRBJ1-5 and V is TRBV6-1; possible D gene TRBD1, 6 bases. CDR1 is MNHNS and CDR2 is SASEGT in the germline V gene. V dropped 4 bases and J dropped 2 bases, with 9 bases sitting between them. The length of the CDR3 is 14 residues. This CDR3 is CASSGGAGNQPQHF. For the CDR3, the DNA is TGTGCCAGCAGTGGGGGGGCTGGCAATCAGCCCCAGCATTTT.

The chain employs TRBV4-2 and TRBJ2-3; 12 bases align to TRBD2. The CDR3 consists of 15 residues. Germline CDR1 reads LGHNA; CDR2 reads YNFKEQ. Losses at the gene ends were 4 bases for V and 4 bases for J; bases not matched to a gene: 3. CDR3 sequence reads: CASSPSGGAADTQYF. CDR3 coding DNA: TGTGCCAGCAGCCCTAGCGGGGGGGCCGCAGATACGCAGTATTTT.

V is TRBV6-1 and J is TRBJ2-3, with D maybe TRBD1 (5 bases). The CDR3 spans 14 residues. Trimming took 3 bases from V and 0 from J, leaving 7 bases between them. Looked up from germline, CDR1 is MNHNS and CDR2 is SASEGT. The CDR3 DNA sequence: TGTGCCAGCAGTGAGACAGTAAGCACAGATACGCAGTATTTT. Protein product: CASSETVSTDTQYF.

This clone was seen a few times. The chain recombines TRBV7-2 with TRBJ1-1; maybe TRBD1 (6 bases). V lost 2 bases and J 3 bases, leaving 10 bases between the germline ends. The CDR3 runs to 14 residues. Germline V gene data show CDR1 as SGHTA and CDR2 as FQGNSA. CDR3 residues: CASSLRSGDTEAFF. The CDR3 bases are TGTGCCAGCAGCTTACGTTCAGGGGACACTGAAGCTTTCTTT.

The chain joins TRBV9 to TRBJ2-3, with D possibly being TRBD2 (6 bases). The V gene's germline CDR1 is SGDLS and CDR2 YYNGEE. There are 17 residues in the CDR3. Between the trimmed V and J ends, which lost 0 bases and 3 bases, there was a span of 17 bases. The CDR3 here is CASSVDGLAFVTDTQYF. For the CDR3, the DNA is TGTGCCAGCAGCGTAGACGGGCTAGCGTTTGTGACAGATACGCAGTATTTT.

This clone appeared once. The rearrangement links TRBV5-4 to TRBJ1-2; 7 positions match TRBD1. The ends lost 6 bases at V and 3 bases at J; junction bases unmatched: 8. CDR1 is SGHNT and CDR2 is YYREEE in the germline V gene (reference sequence). This CDR3 region has 14 residues. The CDR3 region has the DNA TGTGCCAGCACCCGGGGGCAGGGGGACTATGGCTACACCTTC. Translating it yields CASTRGQGDYGYTF.

The chain recombines TRBV5-1 with TRBJ1-2; tentative D call: TRBD1 (5 bases). The CDR3 is 16 amino acids. CDR1 is SGHRS and CDR2 is YFSETQ in the germline V gene. The V end lost 4 bases, the J end lost 3 bases, and 19 bases lay between the germline ends. In DNA form, the CDR3 reads TGCGCCAGCAGCCCCCACATCCGACAGCGGTACTATGGCTACACCTTC. It is translated as CASSPHIRQRYYGYTF. Filled out from reference TRBV5-1 and TRBJ1-2, the complete variable domain reads KAGVTQTPRYLIKTRGQQVTLSCSPISGHRSVSWYQQTPGQGLQFLFEYFSETQRNKGNFPGRFSGRQFSNSRSEMNVSTLELGDSALYLCASSPHIRQRYYGYTFGSGTRLTVV.

This clone was seen only a few times. The chain uses TRBV14 and TRBJ1-1; D not certain. Trimming took off 4 bases at V and 1 base at J, with 7 bases between the two ends. Germline V CDR1 and CDR2: SGHDN, FVKESK. The CDR3 covers 13 residues. The CDR3 nucleotides read TGTGCCAGCAGCCGGAATGCGAACACTGAAGCTTTCTTT. This sequence encodes CASSRNANTEAFF.